The clone carrying this T cell receptor (beta chain) is large by share. The antigen is unknown. This sample stems from a study of T-cell memory formation after mild COVID-19. TCRdb re-derived calls from the 5' RACE reads in MiXCR, one entry per CDR3 protein. The data show roughly 2,200 distinct CDR3 sequences, over 65% seen once. Study results and caveats: Clones contracting day 15 to 85 were balanced CD4/CD8; later expanders leaned CD4+. Those CD4+ clones that contracted were mainly in CM and EM (CD8+ ones in EMRA). Second-wave clones that peaked on day 37 lacked confirmed SARS-CoV-2 specificity.

Trimming stripped 3 bases from V and 0 bases from J, with 10 bases between. The CDR3 loop spans 14 amino acids. Germline V lookup: CDR1 SQVTM, CDR2 ANQGSEA. This receptor was identified in an adult who had mild COVID-19 (a few samples of this study predate the infection). Cell type and time point are not known. The specimen sequenced was PBMCs or a T cell subset sorted from them (not recorded which). The chain recombines TRBV29-1 with TRBJ2-3, with D hard to call. The CDR3 region is CSVDLSSSTDTQYF. Written as DNA, the CDR3 is TGCAGCGTTGATTTATCTTCTAGCACAGATACGCAGTATTTT.